The 14 T cell receptor beta chains presented below share a single source sample, sequenced in a study of shared clonotypes between healthy human individuals (dated by TCRdb to 2018 to 2020). Library prep was done by the immunoSEQ multiplex PCR assay. TCRdb's version of the immuneACCESS table is confined to in-frame rearrangements and falls short of the full clone set. An unresolved V gene accounts for under half of the shortfall where checked; the remainder is of unknown origin. The sample records hundreds of thousands of clones, roughly 79% of which are singletons. The top ten clones comprise about 12% of the sample. Material for sequencing was PBMCs. Receptor source: a woman aged 40-49 years in good health. Some clones in this sample may be carry-over from other donors' samples.

This clone appeared a single time. Here the CDR3 reads CASSEVRAREQYF. The CDR3 DNA reads TGTGCCAGCAGTGAAGTCAGGGCTCGGGAGCAGTACTTC. The gene calls are TRBV2 and TRBJ2-7; tentatively, D is TRBD1 (5 bases). From germline, CDR1 is SNHLY and CDR2 FYNNEI. The CDR3 loop spans 13 amino acids. Trimming cost V 1 base and J 7 bases, with 11 bases left between them.

This clone appeared a few times. The chain is built from TRBV7-2 and TRBJ2-5, with 7 bases lining up with TRBD2. Germline V gene lookup returns CDR1 SGHTA and CDR2 FQGNSA. CDR3 length equals 15 residues. J lost 1 base, V lost 7 bases, and 9 bases had no gene match. CDR3 region: CASTGSGPTQETQYF. As DNA, the CDR3 is TGTGCCAGCACCGGTAGCGGGCCCACCCAAGAGACCCAGTACTTC.

This clone appeared a single time. V usage is TRBV6-5 and J usage is TRBJ2-7; TRBD2 matches at 14 bases. Germline V gene sequence: CDR1 MNHEY, CDR2 SVGAGI. Trimming cost V 6 bases and J 6 bases; bases outside gene matches: 7. This CDR3 is 15 amino acids long. DNA of the CDR3: TGTGCCAGCAGACCGACTAGCGGGAGGGCCCTCGAGCAGTACTTC. Translated, it gives CASRPTSGRALEQYF.

The V and J genes are TRBV5-1 and TRBJ2-4; 9 nucleotides agree with TRBD1. Germline loops: CDR1 SGHRS, CDR2 YFSETQ. This CDR3 is built from 16 residues. V gave up 4 bases and J gave up 7 bases; unmatched junction bases: 12. This CDR3 is CASSQPPGQGINIQYF. In DNA, the CDR3 is TGCGCCAGCAGCCAACCACCGGGACAGGGTATTAACATTCAGTACTTC.

The chain combines TRBV5-4 with TRBJ2-1; 9 bases map to TRBD1. The CDR3 contains 14 residues. Germline values: CDR1 SGHNT, CDR2 YYREEE (reference sequence). Trimming cost V 5 bases and J 4 bases; bases outside gene matches: 4. CDR3 DNA sequence: TGTGCCAGCAGGTCGGGACAGGGTTACAATGAGCAGTTCTTC. Amino acid sequence: CASRSGQGYNEQFF.

This clone was observed a few times. The chain recombines TRBV2 with TRBJ2-1, with 9 bases lining up with TRBD2. CDR1 and CDR2 from the germline V gene are SNHLY and FYNNEI. Trimming took 7 bases from V and 2 from J; bases not matched to a gene: 12. The CDR3 has 17 residues. CDR3: CASKAGGGYGTYNEQFF. For the CDR3, the DNA is TGTGCCAGCAAGGCGGGAGGGGGGTACGGAACCTACAATGAGCAGTTCTTC. The full variable domain, rest sourced from reference TRBV2 and TRBJ2-1, is EPEVTQTPSHQVTQMGQEVILRCVPISNHLYFYWYRQILGQKVEFLVSFYNNEISEKSEIFDDQFSVERPDGSNFTLKIRSTKLEDSAMYFCASKAGGGYGTYNEQFFGPGTRLTVL.

The V and J genes are TRBV7-2 and TRBJ1-2; the D is unclear. Germline CDR1 reads SGHTA; CDR2 reads FQGNSA. The V gene lost 1 base and the J gene lost 4 bases, with 4 bases spanning the gap. CDR3 size: 12 residues. In nucleotides, the CDR3 is TGTGCCAGCAGCTTAGGGCCCTATGGCTACACCTTC. Translated: CASSLGPYGYTF.

The chain has TRBV27 and TRBJ2-1; TRBD2 aligns across 8 bases. Trimming cost V 5 bases and J 8 bases; bases outside gene matches: 11. The CDR3 totals 15 residues. From germline, CDR1 is MNHEY and CDR2 SMNVEV (reference sequence). CDR3 protein: CASSQYTTSADEQFF. The CDR3 bases are TGTGCCAGCAGTCAATACACGACTAGCGCGGATGAGCAGTTCTTC.

V gene TRBV6-1 combines with J gene TRBJ2-5; 12 bases line up with TRBD2. Germline V lookup: CDR1 MNHNS, CDR2 SASEGT. The trim removed 4 bases at V and 5 bases at J, leaving 14 bases unmatched. The CDR3 runs to 18 residues. The CDR3 nucleotides read TGTGCCAGCAGTGGCCGACAGGGTGGAGGACTAGCGGGGGAGACCCAGTACTTC. Protein sequence: CASSGRQGGGLAGETQYF.

Comment on this clone: A read error may be the cause here, since a much bigger clone is one base away. This sequence joins TRBV9 and TRBJ2-1; TRBD2 matches at 8 bases. The germline V gene has CDR1 SGDLS and CDR2 YYNGEE. CDR3 length: 15 residues. The junction had 6 bases not matched to a gene; V was cut back by 6 bases and J by 1 base. The CDR3 protein is CASNPSGSSYNEQFF. DNA for the CDR3: TGTGCCAGCAACCCAAGCGGGAGTTCCTACAATGAGCAGTTCTTC.

The chain uses TRBV10-1 and TRBJ2-7, with D perhaps being TRBD1 or TRBD2 (5 bases each). The CDR3 runs to 14 residues. CDR1 WNHNN and CDR2 SYGVQD come from the germline V gene (reference sequence). The V gene lost 6 bases and the J gene lost 6 bases, with 18 bases spanning the gap. The CDR3 loop reads CASSPSAGTAEQYF. The CDR3 nucleotides read TGCGCCAGCAGCCCCTCGGCAGGGACGGCCGAGCAGTACTTC.

V and J are TRBV4-2 and TRBJ2-5; 11 nucleotides match TRBD2. Germline lookup yields CDR1 LGHNA and CDR2 YNFKEQ. Trimming removed 4 bases from V and 6 bases from J; junction bases left unmatched: 10. The CDR3 loop spans 16 amino acids. The CDR3 region is CASSPTHTSGRKTQYF. The CDR3 nucleotides read TGTGCCAGCAGCCCCACCCACACTAGCGGGAGAAAGACCCAGTACTTC.

The V gene is TRBV11-2, the J gene TRBJ2-7, with D possibly being TRBD1 or TRBD2 (6 bases each). The CDR3 consists of 15 residues. Germline V gene sequence: CDR1 SGHAT, CDR2 FQNNGV. Deletions cut 4 bases from V and 0 bases from J, with 13 bases between. The CDR3 region is CASSSGAYSSYEQYF. CDR3 in DNA: TGTGCCAGCAGCTCGGGGGCCTATTCCTCCTACGAGCAGTACTTC. The full variable domain, in which reference TRBV11-2 and TRBJ2-7 provide the parts outside the CDR3, is EAGVAQSPRYKIIEKRQSVAFWCNPISGHATLYWYQQILGQGPKLLIQFQNNGVVDDSQLPKDRFSAERLKGVDSTLKIQPAKLEDSAVYLCASSSGAYSSYEQYFGPGTRLTVT.

The chain uses TRBV5-4 and TRBJ2-5, with D perhaps matching TRBD2 (6 bases). Deletions cut 3 bases from V and 5 bases from J, with 11 bases between. Germline V lookup: CDR1 SGHNT, CDR2 YYREEE (reference sequence). CDR3 length: 13 amino acids. The CDR3 DNA is TGTGCCAGCAGCTCGCGGGGAGCGGAGACCCAGTACTTC. This translates into CASSSRGAETQYF.